This TCR beta chain was retrieved from a study of T cell responses to AZD1222 COVID-19 vaccine. The study's findings and limits: Only a handful of people who got AZD1222 tested seropositive at baseline. Donors skewed white British and female; clonal diversity was possibly underestimated.

To note about this clone: What it binds is not known.

Trimming took off 1 base at V and 8 bases at J, with 12 bases between the two ends. CDR3 length: 13 residues. The germline CDR1 and CDR2 sequences are GTSNPN and SVGIG (reference sequence). The repertoire was sequenced with immunoSEQ multiplex PCR; TCRdb's copy has only in-frame clones and lacks some. The table records some 85,000 clones, about 85% of them present only once. V gene TRBV30 combines with J gene TRBJ2-1; possibly TRBD2 for D (6 bases). The TCR sequence derives from an adult in good health. Sequenced material: peripheral blood, taken on day 0 of AZD1222 vaccination. The CDR3 DNA sequence: TGTGCCTGGAGTGGACTAGTAGGGTATGAGCAGTTCTTC. This translates into CAWSGLVGYEQFF.